These 17 T cell receptor beta chains originate from one sample sequenced in a study of blood T cell repertoires in COVID-19. Clones were read by immunoSEQ multiplex PCR, and TCRdb kept only the in-frame ones, dropping some. The sample has over 110,000 clones, approximately 80% seen once. The sequencing sample was made of PBMCs or T cells enriched from blood (not recorded which). The receptors stem from a man aged 50 to 60 in a cohort exposed to, infected with or recovered from COVID-19 (not recorded which).

A single count supports this clone. J is TRBJ2-1 and V is TRBV9; a possible D gene is TRBD2 (6 bases). The germline V and J ends were trimmed by 2 bases and 7 bases, with 10 bases remaining between them. The germline V gene encodes CDR1 SGDLS and CDR2 YYNGEE. The CDR3 covers 13 residues. This chain's CDR3 is CASSVGSGNEQFF. The CDR3 bases are TGTGCCAGCAGCGTGGGTAGCGGTAATGAGCAGTTCTTC. Variable domain in full (rest from reference TRBV9 and TRBJ2-1): DSGVTQTPKHLITATGQRVTLRCSPRSGDLSVYWYQQSLDQGLQFLIQYYNGEERAKGNILERFSAQQFPDLHSELNLSSLELGDSALYFCASSVGSGNEQFFGPGTRLTVL.

This clone was observed a few times. CDR3 amino acids: CASSRGDNEKLFF. In nucleotides, the CDR3 is TGTGCCAGCAGCCGCGGGGATAATGAAAAACTGTTTTTT. V usage is TRBV28 and J usage is TRBJ1-4; D remains ambiguous. Looked up from germline, CDR1 is MDHEN and CDR2 is SYDVKM. The CDR3 extends over 13 amino acids. V dropped 6 bases and J dropped 4 bases, with 9 bases sitting between them. The full variable domain, completed using reference TRBV28 and TRBJ1-4, is DVKVTQSSRYLVKRTGEKVFLECVQDMDHENMFWYRQDPGLGLRLIYFSYDVKMKEKGDIPEGYSVSREKKERFSLILESASTNQTSMYLCASSRGDNEKLFFGSGTQLSVL.

The chain carries TRBV7-2 and TRBJ2-1, with 9 bases lining up with TRBD1. The CDR3 sequence is 15 residues long. Losses at the gene ends were 1 base for V and 4 bases for J; bases not matched to a gene: 2. Looked up from germline, CDR1 is SGHTA and CDR2 is FQGNSA. The CDR3 DNA reads as TGTGCCAGCAGCTTAGTGACAGGGGGTTACAATGAGCAGTTCTTC. This translates into CASSLVTGGYNEQFF.

The V call is TRBV6-5, the J call TRBJ2-7; D may be TRBD2 (5 bases). Trimming cost V 8 bases and J 6 bases, with 11 bases left between them. The CDR3 length is 11 residues. Looked up from germline, CDR1 is MNHEY and CDR2 is SVGAGI. In DNA form, the CDR3 reads TGTGCCAGCTTCCGGGGAAGCGAGCAGTACTTC. Protein sequence: CASFRGSEQYF.

The V call is TRBV3-1 (or the pseudogene TRBV3-2), the J call TRBJ2-2, with 14 positions matching TRBD2. Germline V gene lookup returns CDR1 LGHDT and CDR2 YNNKEL (reference sequence). The ends lost 4 bases at V and 4 bases at J; junction bases unmatched: 5. CDR3 length equals 17 residues. The CDR3 spells CASSRTSGGPGTGELFF. The CDR3 bases are TGTGCCAGCAGCCGGACTAGCGGGGGGCCAGGCACCGGGGAGCTGTTTTTT.

The V call is TRBV12-3 or TRBV12-4, the J call TRBJ1-3; 7 nucleotides match TRBD1. V trimming: 6 bases; J trimming: 2 bases; junction bases outside the gene matches: 1. The CDR3 extends over 13 amino acids. CDR3: CASSTGAGNTIYF. The CDR3, as DNA: TGTGCCAGCAGCACAGGGGCTGGAAACACCATATATTTT.

The CDR3 DNA is TGTGCCAGCAGTCTCGGACAGAGCACAGATACGCAGTATTTT. This translates into CASSLGQSTDTQYF. This sequence joins TRBV27 and TRBJ2-3; TRBD1 is a possible D gene (6 bases). The CDR3 is 14 amino acids. Germline loops: CDR1 MNHEY, CDR2 SMNVEV (reference sequence). V gave up 5 bases and J gave up 0 bases, with 9 bases separating them.

V usage is TRBV14 and J usage is TRBJ2-5, with D maybe TRBD2 (5 bases). The CDR3 consists of 16 residues. CDR1 and CDR2 from the germline V gene are SGHDN and FVKESK. Trimming cost V 1 base and J 0 bases, with 12 bases left between them. The CDR3 spells CASSQAERRYQETQYF. In DNA, the CDR3 is TGTGCCAGCAGCCAAGCAGAGCGGAGGTACCAAGAGACCCAGTACTTC.

In this sample, this clone turned up a few times. The CDR3 nucleotides are TGCGCCAGCAGCATGCCCGGGACAGGAGATACGCAGTATTTT. It is translated as CASSMPGTGDTQYF. The genes are TRBV5-1 and TRBJ2-3; TRBD1 matches at 8 bases. Germline values: CDR1 SGHRS, CDR2 YFSETQ. Trimming removed 4 bases from V and 5 bases from J; junction bases left unmatched: 6. The CDR3 is 14 amino acids. Variable domain in full (rest from reference TRBV5-1 and TRBJ2-3): KAGVTQTPRYLIKTRGQQVTLSCSPISGHRSVSWYQQTPGQGLQFLFEYFSETQRNKGNFPGRFSGRQFSNSRSEMNVSTLELGDSALYLCASSMPGTGDTQYFGPGTRLTVL.

The CDR3 DNA follows: TGTGCCACCCCACCCGGGTGGCAGTCTGATACGGCTTTCTTT. The encoded protein is CATPPGWQSDTAFF. The rearrangement joins TRBV2 to TRBJ1-1, with D uncertain. CDR1 and CDR2 from the germline V gene are SNHLY and FYNNEI. Trimming cost V 10 bases and J 11 bases, with 26 bases left between them. This CDR3 spans 14 amino acids. Filled out from reference TRBV2 and TRBJ1-1, the complete variable domain reads EPEVTQTPSHQVTQMGQEVILRCVPISNHLYFYWYRQILGQKVEFLVSFYNNEISEKSEIFDDQFSVERPDGSNFTLKIRSTKLEDSAMYFCATPPGWQSDTAFFGQGTRLTVV.

The chain recombines TRBV29-1 with TRBJ2-2; tentative D call: TRBD1 (5 bases). Per germline, CDR1 SQVTM and CDR2 ANQGSEA. The CDR3 has 12 amino acids. Trimming stripped 5 bases from V and 5 bases from J, with 9 bases between. This CDR3 reads CSVYRQTGELFF. The CDR3 nucleotides read TGCAGCGTTTATCGACAGACCGGGGAGCTGTTTTTT.

Only one count was recorded for this clone. The chain is built from TRBV6-1 and TRBJ1-1; tentative D call: TRBD1 (5 bases). The V end lost 3 bases, the J end lost 5 bases, and 13 bases lay between the germline ends. The CDR3 loop spans 14 amino acids. Germline V gene lookup returns CDR1 MNHNS and CDR2 SASEGT. The CDR3 bases are TGTGCCAGCAGTGAGAGGACAATGGGGACTGAAGCTTTCTTT. Its protein is CASSERTMGTEAFF.

The chain links TRBV18 to TRBJ2-7; TRBD2 matches 12 bases. Germline V gene data show CDR1 as KGHSH and CDR2 as LQKENI. After removal of 5 bases from V and 2 bases from J, the junction contained 7 bases not matched to a gene. The CDR3 runs to 16 residues. The CDR3 protein is CASSTTSGGLPYEQYF. The CDR3, as DNA: TGTGCCAGCTCAACGACTAGCGGGGGCCTTCCCTACGAGCAGTACTTC.

The chain employs TRBV4-3 and TRBJ1-2; D is perhaps TRBD1 (6 bases). This CDR3 is 16 amino acids long. V was cut by 3 bases and J by 3 bases, with 17 bases left in between. Germline CDR1 reads LGHNA; CDR2 reads YSLEER. The CDR3 DNA reads as TGCGCCAGCAGCCAGTACTCTTTTACAGGGTACTATGGCTACACCTTC. The encoded protein is CASSQYSFTGYYGYTF.

This chain connects TRBV5-1 to TRBJ2-7; TRBD2 matches at 8 bases. The CDR3 contains 15 residues. With 4 bases clipped from V and 3 bases from J, the junction kept 9 bases outside the gene matches. The germline V gene has CDR1 SGHRS and CDR2 YFSETQ. The CDR3 is CASSPLAGSFYEQYF. For the CDR3, the DNA is TGCGCCAGCAGCCCGTTAGCGGGGTCCTTCTACGAGCAGTACTTC.

The chain links TRBV5-1 to TRBJ2-5; D is possibly TRBD1 (6 bases). The CDR3 is 16 amino acids. V was pared by 4 bases and J by 1 base, with 17 bases between. Per germline, CDR1 SGHRS and CDR2 YFSETQ. The CDR3 region has the DNA TGCGCCAGCAGCGTTGACAGGAACCCCCTCCAAGAGACCCAGTACTTC. Translating gives CASSVDRNPLQETQYF. The full variable domain, rest sourced from reference TRBV5-1 and TRBJ2-5, is KAGVTQTPRYLIKTRGQQVTLSCSPISGHRSVSWYQQTPGQGLQFLFEYFSETQRNKGNFPGRFSGRQFSNSRSEMNVSTLELGDSALYLCASSVDRNPLQETQYFGPGTRLLVL.

The chain uses TRBV7-2 and TRBJ1-6; 11 nucleotides match TRBD1. CDR1 is SGHTA, CDR2 FQGNSA, per germline. The CDR3 consists of 17 residues. With 4 bases clipped from V and 8 bases from J, the junction kept 10 bases outside the gene matches. This CDR3 reads CASSSTGQGALYSPLHF. The CDR3 DNA follows: TGTGCCAGCAGCTCGACTGGACAGGGGGCTTTGTATTCACCCCTCCACTTT.